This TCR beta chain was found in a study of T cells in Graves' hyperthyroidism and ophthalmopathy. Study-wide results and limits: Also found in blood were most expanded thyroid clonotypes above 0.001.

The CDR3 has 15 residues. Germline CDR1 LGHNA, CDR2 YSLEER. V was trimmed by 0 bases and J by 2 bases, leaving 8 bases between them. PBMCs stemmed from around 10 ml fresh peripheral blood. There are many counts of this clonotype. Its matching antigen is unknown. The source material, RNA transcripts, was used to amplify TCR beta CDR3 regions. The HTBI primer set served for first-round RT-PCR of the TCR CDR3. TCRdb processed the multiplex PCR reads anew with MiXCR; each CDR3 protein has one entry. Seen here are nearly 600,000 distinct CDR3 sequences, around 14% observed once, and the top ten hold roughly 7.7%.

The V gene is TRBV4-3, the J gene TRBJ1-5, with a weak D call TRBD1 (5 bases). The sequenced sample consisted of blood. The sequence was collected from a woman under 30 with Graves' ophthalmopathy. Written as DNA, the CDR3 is TGCGCCAGCAGCCAAGATCCACAGGGCAATCAGCCCCAGCATTTT. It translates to CASSQDPQGNQPQHF.